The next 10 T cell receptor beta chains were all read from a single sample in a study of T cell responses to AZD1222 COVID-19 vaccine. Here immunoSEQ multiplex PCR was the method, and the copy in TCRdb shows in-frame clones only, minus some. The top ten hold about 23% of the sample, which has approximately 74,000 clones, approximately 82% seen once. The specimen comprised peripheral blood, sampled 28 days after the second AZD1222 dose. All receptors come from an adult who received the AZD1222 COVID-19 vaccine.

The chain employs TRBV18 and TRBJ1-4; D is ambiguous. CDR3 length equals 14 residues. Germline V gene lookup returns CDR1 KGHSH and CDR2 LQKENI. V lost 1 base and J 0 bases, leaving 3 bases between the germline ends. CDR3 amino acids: CASSPLATNEKLFF. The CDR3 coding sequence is TGTGCCAGCTCACCACTAGCAACTAATGAAAAACTGTTTTTT.

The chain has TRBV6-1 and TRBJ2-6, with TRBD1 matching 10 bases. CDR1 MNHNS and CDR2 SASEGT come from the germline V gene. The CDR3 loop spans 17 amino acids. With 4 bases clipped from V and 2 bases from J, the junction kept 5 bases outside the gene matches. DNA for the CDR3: TGTGCCAGCAGTGGGACAGGGGGAAGGGCTGGGGCCAACGTCCTGACTTTC. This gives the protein CASSGTGGRAGANVLTF.

CDR3 region: CASSFWTLGVYTEAFF. In nucleotides, the CDR3 is TGTGCCAGCAGTTTTTGGACCCTGGGTGTTTACACTGAAGCTTTCTTT. The chain uses TRBV27 and TRBJ1-1; D call uncertain. V dropped 3 bases and J dropped 3 bases, with 17 bases sitting between them. The CDR3 length is 16 residues. Germline V lookup: CDR1 MNHEY, CDR2 SMNVEV (reference sequence).

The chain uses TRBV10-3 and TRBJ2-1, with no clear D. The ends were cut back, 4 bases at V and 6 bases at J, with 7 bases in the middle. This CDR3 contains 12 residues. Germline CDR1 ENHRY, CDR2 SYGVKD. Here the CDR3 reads CAISGGSNEQFF. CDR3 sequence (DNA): TGTGCCATCAGTGGAGGATCCAATGAGCAGTTCTTC.

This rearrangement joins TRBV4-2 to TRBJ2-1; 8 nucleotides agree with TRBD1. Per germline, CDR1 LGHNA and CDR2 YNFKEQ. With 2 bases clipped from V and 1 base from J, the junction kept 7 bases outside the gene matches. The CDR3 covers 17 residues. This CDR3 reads CASSQWQGAQSYNEQFF. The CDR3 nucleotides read TGTGCCAGCAGCCAATGGCAGGGGGCCCAATCCTACAATGAGCAGTTCTTC.

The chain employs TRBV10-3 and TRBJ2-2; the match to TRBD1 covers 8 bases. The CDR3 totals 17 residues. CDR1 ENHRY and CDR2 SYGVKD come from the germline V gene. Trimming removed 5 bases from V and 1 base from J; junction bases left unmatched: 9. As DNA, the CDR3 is TGTGCCATCAGTCCGGAGCACGGGACAGGGAACACCGGGGAGCTGTTTTTT. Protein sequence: CAISPEHGTGNTGELFF.

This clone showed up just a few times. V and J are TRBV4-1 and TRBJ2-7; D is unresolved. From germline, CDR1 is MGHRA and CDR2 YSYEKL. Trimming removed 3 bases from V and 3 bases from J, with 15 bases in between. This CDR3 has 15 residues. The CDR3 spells CASSHFSGRLYEQYF. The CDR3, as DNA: TGCGCCAGCAGCCACTTTTCGGGCAGGCTCTACGAGCAGTACTTC.

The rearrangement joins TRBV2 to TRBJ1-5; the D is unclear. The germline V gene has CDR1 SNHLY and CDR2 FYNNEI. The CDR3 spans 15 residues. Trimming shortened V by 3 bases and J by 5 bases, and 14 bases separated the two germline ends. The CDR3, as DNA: TGTGCCAGCAGTGATTTCCCCTACGACGATCAGCCCCAGCATTTT. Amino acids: CASSDFPYDDQPQHF.

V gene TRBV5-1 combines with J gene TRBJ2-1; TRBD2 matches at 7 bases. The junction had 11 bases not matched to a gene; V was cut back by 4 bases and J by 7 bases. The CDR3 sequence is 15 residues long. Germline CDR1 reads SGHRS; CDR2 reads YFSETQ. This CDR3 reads CASSPLGGGRNEQFF. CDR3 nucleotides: TGCGCCAGCAGCCCCCTTGGCGGGGGACGAAATGAGCAGTTCTTC.

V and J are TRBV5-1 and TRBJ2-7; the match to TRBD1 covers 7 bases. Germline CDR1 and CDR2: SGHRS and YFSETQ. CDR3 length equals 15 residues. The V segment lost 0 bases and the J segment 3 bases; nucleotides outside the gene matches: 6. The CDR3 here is CASSLGDSRYYEQYF. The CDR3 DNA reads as TGCGCCAGCAGCTTGGGGGACAGCCGCTACTACGAGCAGTACTTC.